The source of this TCR beta chain is a study of shared clonotypes between healthy human individuals. For this clone: Its antigen is currently unknown.

The germline CDR1 and CDR2 sequences are SGHTA and FQGNSA. Unmatched junction bases numbered 6, after V lost 6 bases and J lost 6 bases. The CDR3 is made up of 13 amino acids. The study's findings and limits: Generally, naive subsets came out with larger estimated richness than memory subsets.

Genomic DNA belonging to each subset was distributed in equal measure over several immunoSEQ plates. Repertoires were generated with immunoSEQ multiplex PCR, while TCRdb's copy carries only in-frame clones and drops some. The sample yields some 2,000,000 clones, 90% to 95% seen once. The rearrangement uses TRBV7-2 and TRBJ2-7; 9 positions agree with TRBD1. Sequenced: naive CD4+ T cells sorted from blood. The subset is: CD45RA+ positively selected. The sequence derives from a man in his late teens or twenties in good health. The CDR3 DNA reads as TGTGCCAGCAGTCCACCGGACAGGGGCGAGCAGTACTTC. It codes for CASSPPDRGEQYF.